This T cell receptor (beta chain) appears in the sequencing data of a study of blood T cell repertoires in COVID-19. In the source study's methods: Amplification of reference gene primers provided the estimated nucleated cell counts. Sequencing was performed with immunoSEQ multiplex PCR; in TCRdb, only in-frame clones are kept and a portion is missing. That table supplies the V and J calls and clone size; D and trimming were determined from the DNA. The top ten hold under 4.5% of the sample, which has around 330,000 clones, roughly 88% seen once. Unmatched junction bases numbered 4, after V lost 7 bases and J lost 2 bases. The V gene's germline CDR1 is LNHDA and CDR2 SQIVND (reference sequence). This CDR3 comprises 13 residues.

Sequenced sample: peripheral blood. The chain combines TRBV19 with TRBJ1-2, with 7 nucleotides matching TRBD1. This receptor was obtained from a woman aged 50 to 60 with active or convalescent COVID-19. For the CDR3, the DNA is TGTGCCAGTAAAGAGGGGGCAAACTATGGCTACACCTTC. Protein sequence: CASKEGANYGYTF.